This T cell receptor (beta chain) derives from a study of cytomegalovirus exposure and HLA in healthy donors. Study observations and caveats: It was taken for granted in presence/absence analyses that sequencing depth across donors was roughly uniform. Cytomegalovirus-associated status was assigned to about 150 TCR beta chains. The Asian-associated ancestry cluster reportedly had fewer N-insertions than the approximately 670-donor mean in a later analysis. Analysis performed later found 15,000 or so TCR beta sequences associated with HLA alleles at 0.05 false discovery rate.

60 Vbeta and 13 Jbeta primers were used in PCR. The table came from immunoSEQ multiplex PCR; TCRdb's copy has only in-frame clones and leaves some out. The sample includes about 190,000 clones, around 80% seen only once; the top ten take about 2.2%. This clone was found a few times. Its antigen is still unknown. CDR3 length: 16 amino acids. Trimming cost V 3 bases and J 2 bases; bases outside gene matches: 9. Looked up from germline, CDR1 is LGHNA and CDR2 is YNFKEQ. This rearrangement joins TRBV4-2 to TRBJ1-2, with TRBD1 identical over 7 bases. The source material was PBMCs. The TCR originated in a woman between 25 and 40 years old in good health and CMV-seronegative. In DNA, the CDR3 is TGTGCCAGCAGCCAGGGTTTATGGGACAGAAACTATGGCTACACCTTC. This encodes CASSQGLWDRNYGYTF.